A single sample is the source of the 19 T cell receptor beta chains below, sequenced in a study of blood T cell repertoires in COVID-19. Assay used: immunoSEQ multiplex PCR; TCRdb lists only in-frame clones, some missing. The sample yields approximately 300,000 clones, approximately 88% seen once. The sample comprised peripheral blood. The receptors come from a man aged 18-30 years who had recovered from COVID-19.

The chain uses TRBV29-1 and TRBJ1-2; D unresolved. Trimming left V 3 bases short and J 2 bases short, with 4 bases between. This CDR3 contains 11 residues. The germline V gene has CDR1 SQVTM and CDR2 ANQGSEA. The DNA of the CDR3 is TGCAGCGTTGATCTAAACTATGGCTACACCTTC. Translation gives CSVDLNYGYTF.

The CDR3 DNA sequence: TGTGCCAGCAGTTACCGGGGTGGCGTCCTAGGCAATGAGCAGTTCTTC. It codes for CASSYRGGVLGNEQFF. The rearrangement links TRBV6-5 to TRBJ2-1; a possible D gene is TRBD2 (5 bases). The CDR3 has 16 residues. V gave up 2 bases and J gave up 6 bases, with 17 bases separating them. Germline V lookup: CDR1 MNHEY, CDR2 SVGAGI.

The chain combines TRBV27 with TRBJ2-7; weak D call: TRBD2 (6 bases). Germline V gene data show CDR1 as MNHEY and CDR2 as SMNVEV (reference sequence). Deletions cut 6 bases from V and 2 bases from J, with 11 bases between. The CDR3 spans 13 residues. CDR3 loop: CASSHGSAYEQYF. In nucleotides, the CDR3 is TGTGCCAGCAGCCACGGGAGTGCCTACGAGCAGTACTTC.

This rearrangement joins TRBV6-5 to TRBJ2-7; perhaps TRBD1 as D (6 bases). Germline V gene sequence: CDR1 MNHEY, CDR2 SVGAGI. The V and J ends lost 7 bases and 3 bases respectively, with 7 bases between them. The CDR3 covers 11 residues. The CDR3 DNA sequence: TGTGCCAGCACGGACAGCTACGAGCAGTACTTC. Translation gives CASTDSYEQYF.

CDR3 in DNA: TGTGCCAGCAGTTTTGGAGGGACAGCGATAACAGATACGCAGTATTTT. Amino acid sequence: CASSFGGTAITDTQYF. V usage is TRBV27 and J usage is TRBJ2-3, with TRBD1 as a possible D gene (7 bases). CDR3 length: 16 amino acids. The V gene's germline CDR1 is MNHEY and CDR2 SMNVEV (reference sequence). Trimming left V 3 bases short and J 3 bases short, with 16 bases between.

This sequence joins TRBV9 and TRBJ2-3; perhaps TRBD2 as D (6 bases). Per germline, CDR1 SGDLS and CDR2 YYNGEE. This CDR3 has 14 residues. V lost 1 base and J 5 bases, leaving 11 bases between the germline ends. The CDR3 region has the DNA TGTGCCAGCAGCGTATACGGGGGAGGAGATACGCAGTATTTT. Translated, it gives CASSVYGGGDTQYF. The whole variable domain, filled in from reference TRBV9 and TRBJ2-3, reads DSGVTQTPKHLITATGQRVTLRCSPRSGDLSVYWYQQSLDQGLQFLIQYYNGEERAKGNILERFSAQQFPDLHSELNLSSLELGDSALYFCASSVYGGGDTQYFGPGTRLTVL.

The CDR3 DNA reads TGTGCCAGCAGCCAGGGAAGACTAGCGGGGGGTCAAGAGACCCAGTACTTC. Translated, it gives CASSQGRLAGGQETQYF. J is TRBJ2-5 and V is TRBV7-3, with 13 positions matching TRBD2. V lost 5 bases to trimming and J lost 2 bases; unmatched junction nucleotides: 8. The CDR3 loop spans 17 amino acids. Germline values: CDR1 SGHTA, CDR2 FQGTGA. Based on the CDR3 plus reference TRBV7-3 and TRBJ2-5, the full variable domain is GAGVSQTPSNKVTEKGKYVELRCDPISGHTALYWYRQSLGQGPEFLIYFQGTGAADDSGLPNDRFFAVRPEGSVSTLKIQRTERGDSAVYLCASSQGRLAGGQETQYFGPGTRLLVL.

V usage is TRBV7-8 and J usage is TRBJ2-1; 10 positions agree with TRBD2. Looked up from germline, CDR1 is SGHVS and CDR2 is FQNEAQ. The trim removed 5 bases at V and 9 bases at J, leaving 19 bases unmatched. The CDR3 is made up of 18 amino acids. DNA of the CDR3: TGTGCCAGCAGCAGAGTCGGGACTAGCGTTATGTTCTCCAGTGAGCAGTTCTTC. Amino acids: CASSRVGTSVMFSSEQFF. The full variable domain, rest sourced from reference TRBV7-8 and TRBJ2-1, is GAGVSQSPRYKVAKRGQDVALRCDPISGHVSLFWYQQALGQGPEFLTYFQNEAQLDKSGLPSDRFFAERPEGSVSTLKIQRTQQEDSAVYLCASSRVGTSVMFSSEQFFGPGTRLTVL.

The CDR3 nucleotides read TGTGCCAGCAGCTTATCAGGAGGCGGGCAGCCCCAGCATTTT. Its protein product is CASSLSGGGQPQHF. The chain is built from TRBV11-2 and TRBJ1-5; no clear D. V lost 2 bases and J lost 7, with 12 bases in between. Germline assignment: CDR1 SGHAT and CDR2 FQNNGV. The CDR3 length is 14 residues.

The gene calls are TRBV12-3 or TRBV12-4 and TRBJ2-1; TRBD2 agrees at 9 bases. Trimming cost V 1 base and J 14 bases; bases outside gene matches: 3. CDR3 length: 12 amino acids. CDR3: CASSLGPSGEFF. The CDR3 DNA reads as TGTGCCAGCAGTTTAGGACCTAGCGGGGAGTTCTTC.

The chain has TRBV27 and TRBJ1-5, with D maybe TRBD1 (5 bases). The germline V gene has CDR1 MNHEY and CDR2 SMNVEV (reference sequence). CDR3 length: 15 amino acids. Trimming left V 3 bases short and J 4 bases short, with 13 bases between. The chain's CDR3 is CASSFGAGNNQPQHF. DNA of the CDR3: TGTGCCAGCAGTTTTGGGGCAGGGAATAATCAGCCCCAGCATTTT.

CDR3 amino acids: CASSFSQGAKTQYF. CDR3 nucleotide sequence: TGTGCCAGCAGCTTCTCTCAGGGGGCAAAGACCCAGTACTTC. This chain links TRBV11-2 with TRBJ2-5, with 8 bases matching TRBD1. This CDR3 is 14 amino acids long. J was trimmed by 6 bases and V by 3 bases; bases with no gene match: 6. Germline CDR1 is SGHAT and CDR2 is FQNNGV.

The gene calls are TRBV12-3 or TRBV12-4 and TRBJ1-1; D is unclear. The CDR3 spans 12 residues. The germline V and J ends were trimmed by 7 bases and 5 bases, with 11 bases remaining between them. CDR3 DNA: TGTGCCAGCAATACGGGTCAGACTGAAGCTTTCTTT. This encodes CASNTGQTEAFF.

The chain links TRBV6-2 or TRBV6-3 to TRBJ1-2; 9 positions agree with TRBD1. CDR3 length equals 16 residues. CDR1 is MNHEY and CDR2 is SVGEGT in the germline V gene. With V trimmed by 2 bases and J by 8 bases, 12 bases remained unmatched. The CDR3 DNA reads as TGTGCCAGCAGTTACCCCTCCGGGACAGGGAACCGCGGCTACACCTTC. As protein: CASSYPSGTGNRGYTF.

On this clone itself: Other DNA sequences in this sample translate to the same CDR3. The chain combines TRBV5-1 with TRBJ1-1, with 8 bases aligning to TRBD1. Losses at the gene ends were 3 bases for V and 1 base for J; bases not matched to a gene: 2. The V gene's germline CDR1 is SGHRS and CDR2 YFSETQ. The CDR3 has 14 amino acids. This CDR3 is CASSSTGGNTEAFF. The CDR3 DNA is TGCGCCAGCAGCTCCACAGGGGGGAACACTGAAGCTTTCTTT.

The gene calls are TRBV3-1 (or the pseudogene TRBV3-2) and TRBJ2-7, with 7 nucleotides matching TRBD2. Trimming removed 4 bases from V and 3 bases from J; junction bases left unmatched: 9. Looked up from germline, CDR1 is LGHDT and CDR2 is YNNKEL (reference sequence). This CDR3 spans 15 amino acids. The CDR3 protein is CASSLWRELLYEQYF. The DNA for the CDR3 is TGTGCCAGCAGCCTGTGGCGGGAGTTACTCTACGAGCAGTACTTC.

The genes are TRBV2 and TRBJ1-1; 10 nucleotides match TRBD1. The CDR3 contains 15 residues. The V segment lost 1 base and the J segment 1 base; nucleotides outside the gene matches: 0. Germline-derived CDR1 and CDR2 are SNHLY and FYNNEI. The CDR3 DNA reads as TGTGCCAGCAGTGAAGGGGACAGGGGGAACACTGAAGCTTTCTTT. It translates to CASSEGDRGNTEAFF.

The rearrangement links TRBV4-3 to TRBJ1-1; 7 bases map to TRBD1. The CDR3 sequence is 14 residues long. From germline, CDR1 is LGHNA and CDR2 YSLEER. Trimming removed 4 bases from V and 5 bases from J; junction bases left unmatched: 7. The CDR3 DNA follows: TGCGCCAGCAGCCCAGGGACAGCCGGGACTGAAGCTTTCTTT. This codes for CASSPGTAGTEAFF.

V is TRBV4-3 and J is TRBJ2-5, with TRBD1 as a possible D gene (6 bases). The CDR3 covers 18 residues. The germline V gene encodes CDR1 LGHNA and CDR2 YSLEER. The V end lost 0 bases, the J end lost 3 bases, and 20 bases lay between the germline ends. The CDR3 here is CASSQDMLGTFGKETQYF. The CDR3, as DNA: TGCGCCAGCAGCCAAGATATGTTAGGGACATTTGGCAAAGAGACCCAGTACTTC.